The 2 T cell receptor beta chains listed next were all sequenced from one sample in a study of blood T cell repertoires in COVID-19. Produced via immunoSEQ multiplex PCR; TCRdb's table is partial and in-frame only. Among fewer than 400,000 clones listed, about 85% were seen once. Sample: peripheral blood. The receptors here all came from a woman aged 18-29 years with acute or convalescent COVID-19.

The chain has TRBV6-1 and TRBJ1-6; perhaps TRBD1 as D (6 bases). The length of the CDR3 is 17 residues. CDR1 MNHNS and CDR2 SASEGT come from the germline V gene. The ends were cut back, 4 bases at V and 1 base at J, with 14 bases in the middle. CDR3 amino acids: CASSVQGRQSYNSPLHF. The DNA of the CDR3 is TGTGCCAGCAGTGTTCAGGGGCGCCAGTCCTATAATTCACCCCTCCACTTT.

V gene TRBV24-1 combines with J gene TRBJ1-2; 9 bases line up with TRBD1. This CDR3 is 15 amino acids long. V dropped 7 bases and J dropped 8; count of bases not matched to a gene: 13. Germline-derived CDR1 and CDR2 are KGHDR and SFDVKD. For the CDR3, the DNA is TGTGCCACCAGCCAACCGGACAGGGGACTTCGGGGCTACACCTTC. Protein: CATSQPDRGLRGYTF.